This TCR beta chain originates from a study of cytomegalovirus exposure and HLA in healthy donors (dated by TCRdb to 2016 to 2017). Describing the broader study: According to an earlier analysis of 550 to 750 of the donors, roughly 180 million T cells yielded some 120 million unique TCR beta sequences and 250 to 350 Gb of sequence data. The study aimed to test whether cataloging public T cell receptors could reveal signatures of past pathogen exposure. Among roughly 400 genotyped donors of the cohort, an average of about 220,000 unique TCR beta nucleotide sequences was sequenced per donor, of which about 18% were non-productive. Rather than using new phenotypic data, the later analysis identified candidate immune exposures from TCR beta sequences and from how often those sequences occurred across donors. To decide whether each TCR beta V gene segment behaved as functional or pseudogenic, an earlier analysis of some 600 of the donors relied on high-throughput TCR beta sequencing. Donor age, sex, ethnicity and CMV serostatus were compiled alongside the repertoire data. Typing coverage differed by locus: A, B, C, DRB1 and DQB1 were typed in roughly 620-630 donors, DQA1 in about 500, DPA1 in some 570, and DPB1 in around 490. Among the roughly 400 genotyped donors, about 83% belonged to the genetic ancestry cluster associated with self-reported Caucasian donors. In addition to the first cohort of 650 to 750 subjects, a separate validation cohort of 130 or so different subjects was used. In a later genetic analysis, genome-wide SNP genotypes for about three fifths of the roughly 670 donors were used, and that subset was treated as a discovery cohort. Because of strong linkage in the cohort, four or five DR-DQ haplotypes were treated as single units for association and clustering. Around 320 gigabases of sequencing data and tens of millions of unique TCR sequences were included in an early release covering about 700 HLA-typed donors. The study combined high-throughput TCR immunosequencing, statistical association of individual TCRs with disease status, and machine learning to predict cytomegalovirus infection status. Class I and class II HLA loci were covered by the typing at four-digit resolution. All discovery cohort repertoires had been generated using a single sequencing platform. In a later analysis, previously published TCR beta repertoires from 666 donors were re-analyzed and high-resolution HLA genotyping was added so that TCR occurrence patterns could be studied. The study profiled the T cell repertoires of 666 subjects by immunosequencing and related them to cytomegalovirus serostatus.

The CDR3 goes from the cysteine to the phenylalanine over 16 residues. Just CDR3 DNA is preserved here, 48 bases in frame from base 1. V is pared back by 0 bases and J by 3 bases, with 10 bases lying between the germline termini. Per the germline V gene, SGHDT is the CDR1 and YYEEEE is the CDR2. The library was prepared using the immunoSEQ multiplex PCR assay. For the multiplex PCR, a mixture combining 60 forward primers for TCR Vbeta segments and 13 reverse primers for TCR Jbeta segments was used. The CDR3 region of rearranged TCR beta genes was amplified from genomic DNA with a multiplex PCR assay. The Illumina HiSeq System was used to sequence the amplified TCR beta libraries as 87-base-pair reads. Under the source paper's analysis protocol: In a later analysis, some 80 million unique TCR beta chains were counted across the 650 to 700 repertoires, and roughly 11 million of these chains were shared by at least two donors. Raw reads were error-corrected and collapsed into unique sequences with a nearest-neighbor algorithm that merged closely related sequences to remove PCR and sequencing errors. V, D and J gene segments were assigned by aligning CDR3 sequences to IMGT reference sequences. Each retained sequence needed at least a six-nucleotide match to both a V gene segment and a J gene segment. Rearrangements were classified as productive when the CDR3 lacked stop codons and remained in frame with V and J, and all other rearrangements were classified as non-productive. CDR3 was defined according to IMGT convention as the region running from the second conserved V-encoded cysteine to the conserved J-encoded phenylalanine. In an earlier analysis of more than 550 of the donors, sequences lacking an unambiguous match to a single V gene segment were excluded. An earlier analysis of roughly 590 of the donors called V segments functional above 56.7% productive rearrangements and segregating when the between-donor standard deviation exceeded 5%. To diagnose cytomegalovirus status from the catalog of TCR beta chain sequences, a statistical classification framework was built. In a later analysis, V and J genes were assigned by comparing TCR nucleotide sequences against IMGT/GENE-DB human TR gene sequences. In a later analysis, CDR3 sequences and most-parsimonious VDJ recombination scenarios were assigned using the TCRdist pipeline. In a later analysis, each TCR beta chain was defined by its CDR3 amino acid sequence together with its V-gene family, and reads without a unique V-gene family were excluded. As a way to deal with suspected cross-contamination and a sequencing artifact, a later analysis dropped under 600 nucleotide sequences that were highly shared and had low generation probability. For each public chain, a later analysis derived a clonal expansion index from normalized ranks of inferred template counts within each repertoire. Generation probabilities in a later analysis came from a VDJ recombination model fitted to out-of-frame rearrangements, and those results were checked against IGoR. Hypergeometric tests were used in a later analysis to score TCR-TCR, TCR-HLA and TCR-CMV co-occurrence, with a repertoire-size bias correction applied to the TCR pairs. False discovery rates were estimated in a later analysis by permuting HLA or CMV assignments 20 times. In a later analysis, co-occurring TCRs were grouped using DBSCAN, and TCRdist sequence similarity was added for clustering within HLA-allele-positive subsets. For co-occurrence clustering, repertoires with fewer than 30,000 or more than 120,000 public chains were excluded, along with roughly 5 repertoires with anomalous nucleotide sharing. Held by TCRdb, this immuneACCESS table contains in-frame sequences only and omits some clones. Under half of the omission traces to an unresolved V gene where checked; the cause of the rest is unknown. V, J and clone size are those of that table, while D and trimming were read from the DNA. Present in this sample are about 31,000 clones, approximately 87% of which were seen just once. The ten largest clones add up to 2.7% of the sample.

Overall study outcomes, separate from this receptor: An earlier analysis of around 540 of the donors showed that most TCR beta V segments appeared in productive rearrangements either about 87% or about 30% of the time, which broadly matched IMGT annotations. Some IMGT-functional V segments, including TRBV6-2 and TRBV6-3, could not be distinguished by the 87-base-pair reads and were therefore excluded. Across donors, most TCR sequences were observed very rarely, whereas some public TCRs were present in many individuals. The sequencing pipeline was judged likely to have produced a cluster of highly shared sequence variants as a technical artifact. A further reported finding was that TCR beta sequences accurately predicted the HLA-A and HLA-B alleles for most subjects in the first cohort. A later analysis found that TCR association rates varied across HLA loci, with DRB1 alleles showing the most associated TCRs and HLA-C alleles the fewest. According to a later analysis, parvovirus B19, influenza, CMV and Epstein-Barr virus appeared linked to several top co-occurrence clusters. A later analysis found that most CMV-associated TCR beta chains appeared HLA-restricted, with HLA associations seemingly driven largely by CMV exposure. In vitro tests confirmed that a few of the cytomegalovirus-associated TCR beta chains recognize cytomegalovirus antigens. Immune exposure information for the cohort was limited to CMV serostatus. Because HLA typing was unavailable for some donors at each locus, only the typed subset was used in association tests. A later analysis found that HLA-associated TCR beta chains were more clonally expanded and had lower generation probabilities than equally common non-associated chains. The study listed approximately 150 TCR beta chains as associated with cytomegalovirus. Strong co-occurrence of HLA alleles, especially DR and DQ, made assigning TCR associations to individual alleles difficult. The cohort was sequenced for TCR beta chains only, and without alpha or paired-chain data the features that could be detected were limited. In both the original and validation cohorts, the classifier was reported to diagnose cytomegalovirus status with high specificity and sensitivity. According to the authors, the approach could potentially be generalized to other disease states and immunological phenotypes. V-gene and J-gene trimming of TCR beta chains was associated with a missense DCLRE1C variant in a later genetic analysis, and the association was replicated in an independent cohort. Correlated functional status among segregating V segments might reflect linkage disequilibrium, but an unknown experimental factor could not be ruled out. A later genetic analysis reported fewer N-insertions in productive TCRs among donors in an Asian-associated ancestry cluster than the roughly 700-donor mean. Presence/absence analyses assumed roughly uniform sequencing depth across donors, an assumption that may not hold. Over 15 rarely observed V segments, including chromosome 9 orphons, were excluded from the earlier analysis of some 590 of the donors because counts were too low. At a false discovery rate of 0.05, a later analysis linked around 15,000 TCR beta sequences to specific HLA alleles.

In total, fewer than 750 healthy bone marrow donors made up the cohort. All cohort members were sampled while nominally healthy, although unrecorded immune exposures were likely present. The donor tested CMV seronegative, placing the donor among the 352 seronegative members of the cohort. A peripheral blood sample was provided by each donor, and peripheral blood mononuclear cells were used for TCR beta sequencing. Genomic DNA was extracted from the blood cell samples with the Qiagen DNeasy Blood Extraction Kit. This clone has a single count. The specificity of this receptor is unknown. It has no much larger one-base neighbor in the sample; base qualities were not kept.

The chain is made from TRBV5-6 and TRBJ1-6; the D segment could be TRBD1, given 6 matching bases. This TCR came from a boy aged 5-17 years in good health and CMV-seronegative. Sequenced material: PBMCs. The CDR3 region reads CASSLDREIYNSPLHF. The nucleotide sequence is TGTGCCAGCAGCTTGGACAGGGAGATCTATAATTCACCCCTCCACTTT.